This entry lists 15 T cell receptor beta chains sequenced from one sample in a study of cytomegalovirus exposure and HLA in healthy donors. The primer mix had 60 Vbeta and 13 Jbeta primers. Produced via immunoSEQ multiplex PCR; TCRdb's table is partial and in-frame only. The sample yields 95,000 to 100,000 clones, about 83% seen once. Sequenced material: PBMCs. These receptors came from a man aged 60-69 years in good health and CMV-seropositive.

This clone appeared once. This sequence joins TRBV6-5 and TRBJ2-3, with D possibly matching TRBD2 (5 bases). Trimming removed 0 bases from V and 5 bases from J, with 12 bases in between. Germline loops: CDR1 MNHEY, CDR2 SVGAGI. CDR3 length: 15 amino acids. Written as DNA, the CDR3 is TGTGCCAGCAGTTACTCGGCTAGCCCCCTAGATACGCAGTATTTT. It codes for CASSYSASPLDTQYF.

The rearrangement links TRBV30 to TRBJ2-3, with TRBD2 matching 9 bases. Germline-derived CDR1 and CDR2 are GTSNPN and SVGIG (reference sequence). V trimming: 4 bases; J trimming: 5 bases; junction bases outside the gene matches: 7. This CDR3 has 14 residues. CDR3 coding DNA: TGTGCCTGGATTCAACTAGCGGGTGTAGATACGCAGTATTTT. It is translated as CAWIQLAGVDTQYF.

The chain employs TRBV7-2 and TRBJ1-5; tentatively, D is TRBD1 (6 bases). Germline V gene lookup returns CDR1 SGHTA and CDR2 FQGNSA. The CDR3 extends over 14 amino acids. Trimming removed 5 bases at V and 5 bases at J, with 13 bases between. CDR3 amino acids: CASSRTAPDQPQHF. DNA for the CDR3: TGTGCCAGCAGCAGGACAGCACCGGATCAGCCCCAGCATTTT.

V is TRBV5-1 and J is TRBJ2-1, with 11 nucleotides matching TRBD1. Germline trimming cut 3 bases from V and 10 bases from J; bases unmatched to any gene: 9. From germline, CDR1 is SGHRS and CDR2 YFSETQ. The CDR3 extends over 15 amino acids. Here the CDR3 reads CASSWAGQGAGEQFF. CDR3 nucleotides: TGCGCCAGCAGCTGGGCAGGACAGGGGGCAGGGGAGCAGTTCTTC.

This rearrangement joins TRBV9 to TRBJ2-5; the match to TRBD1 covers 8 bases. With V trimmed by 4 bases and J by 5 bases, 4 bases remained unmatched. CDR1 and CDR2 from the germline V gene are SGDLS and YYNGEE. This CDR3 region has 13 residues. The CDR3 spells CASSQNRGETQYF. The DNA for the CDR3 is TGTGCCAGCAGCCAGAACAGGGGGGAGACCCAGTACTTC. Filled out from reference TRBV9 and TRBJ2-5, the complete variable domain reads DSGVTQTPKHLITATGQRVTLRCSPRSGDLSVYWYQQSLDQGLQFLIQYYNGEERAKGNILERFSAQQFPDLHSELNLSSLELGDSALYFCASSQNRGETQYFGPGTRLLVL.

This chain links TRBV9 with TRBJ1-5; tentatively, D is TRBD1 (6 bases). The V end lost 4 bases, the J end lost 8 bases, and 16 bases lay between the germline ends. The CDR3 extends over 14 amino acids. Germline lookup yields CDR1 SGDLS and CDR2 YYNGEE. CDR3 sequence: CASSHGGGGEPQHF. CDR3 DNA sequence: TGTGCCAGCAGCCATGGGGGCGGGGGTGAGCCCCAGCATTTT. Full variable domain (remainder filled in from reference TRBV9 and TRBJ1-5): DSGVTQTPKHLITATGQRVTLRCSPRSGDLSVYWYQQSLDQGLQFLIQYYNGEERAKGNILERFSAQQFPDLHSELNLSSLELGDSALYFCASSHGGGGEPQHFGDGTRLSIL.

The CDR3 is CASSSDRVDTQYF. The CDR3 region has the DNA TGTGCCAGCAGCTCCGACAGGGTAGATACGCAGTATTTT. The V call is TRBV7-2, the J call TRBJ2-3; TRBD1 matches 7 bases. Germline loops: CDR1 SGHTA, CDR2 FQGNSA. The CDR3 spans 13 residues. V gave up 4 bases and J gave up 5 bases; unmatched junction bases: 3.

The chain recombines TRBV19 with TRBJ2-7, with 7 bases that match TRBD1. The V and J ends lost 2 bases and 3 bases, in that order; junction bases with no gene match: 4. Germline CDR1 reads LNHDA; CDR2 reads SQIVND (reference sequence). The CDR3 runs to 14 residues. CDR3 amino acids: CASSIRGQVYEQYF. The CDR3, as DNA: TGTGCCAGTAGTATAAGGGGGCAGGTCTACGAGCAGTACTTC. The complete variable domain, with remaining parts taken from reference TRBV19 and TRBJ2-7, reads DGGITQSPKYLFRKEGQNVTLSCEQNLNHDAMYWYRQDPGQGLRLIYYSQIVNDFQKGDIAEGYSVSREKKESFPLTVTSAQKNPTAFYLCASSIRGQVYEQYFGPGTRLTVT.

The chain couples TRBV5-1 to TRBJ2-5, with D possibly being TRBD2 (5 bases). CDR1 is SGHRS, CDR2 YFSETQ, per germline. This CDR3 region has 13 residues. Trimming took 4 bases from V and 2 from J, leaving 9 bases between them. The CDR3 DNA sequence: TGCGCCAGCAGCGGCCGGGAACAAGAGACCCAGTACTTC. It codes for CASSGREQETQYF.

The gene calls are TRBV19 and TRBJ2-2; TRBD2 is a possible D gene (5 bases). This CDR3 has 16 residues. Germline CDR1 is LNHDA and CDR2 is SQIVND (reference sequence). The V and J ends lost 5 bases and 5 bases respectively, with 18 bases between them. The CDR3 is CASSPSGWALTGELFF. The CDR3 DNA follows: TGTGCCAGTAGTCCCTCGGGGTGGGCCCTAACCGGGGAGCTGTTTTTT.

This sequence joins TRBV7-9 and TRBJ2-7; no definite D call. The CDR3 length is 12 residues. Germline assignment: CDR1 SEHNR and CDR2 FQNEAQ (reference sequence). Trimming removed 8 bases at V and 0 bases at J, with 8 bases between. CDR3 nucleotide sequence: TGTGCCAGCGGGCTTCACTCCTACGAGCAGTACTTC. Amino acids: CASGLHSYEQYF.

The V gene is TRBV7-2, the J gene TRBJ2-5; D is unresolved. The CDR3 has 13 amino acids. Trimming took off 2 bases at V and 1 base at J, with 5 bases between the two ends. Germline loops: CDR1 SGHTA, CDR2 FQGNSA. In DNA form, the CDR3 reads TGTGCCAGCAGCTTAAACATCCAAGAGACCCAGTACTTC. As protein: CASSLNIQETQYF.

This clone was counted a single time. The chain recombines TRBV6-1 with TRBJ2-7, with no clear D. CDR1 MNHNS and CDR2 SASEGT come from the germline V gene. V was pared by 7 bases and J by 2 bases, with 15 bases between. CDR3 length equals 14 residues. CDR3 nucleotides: TGTGCCAGCATGCGGCCACAAGAAACCTACGAGCAGTACTTC. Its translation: CASMRPQETYEQYF.

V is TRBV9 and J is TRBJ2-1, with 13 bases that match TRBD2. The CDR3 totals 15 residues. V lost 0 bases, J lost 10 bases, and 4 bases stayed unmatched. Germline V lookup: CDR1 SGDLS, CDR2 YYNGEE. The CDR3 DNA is TGTGCCAGCAGCGTAGGGACTAGCGGGGGAGGAGAGCAGTTCTTC. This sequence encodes CASSVGTSGGGEQFF.

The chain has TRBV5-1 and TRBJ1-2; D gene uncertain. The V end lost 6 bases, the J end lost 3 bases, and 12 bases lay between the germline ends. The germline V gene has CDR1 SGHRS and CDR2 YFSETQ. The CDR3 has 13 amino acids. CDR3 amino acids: CASTDRGYYGYTF. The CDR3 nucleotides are TGCGCCAGCACCGACCGAGGCTACTATGGCTACACCTTC.